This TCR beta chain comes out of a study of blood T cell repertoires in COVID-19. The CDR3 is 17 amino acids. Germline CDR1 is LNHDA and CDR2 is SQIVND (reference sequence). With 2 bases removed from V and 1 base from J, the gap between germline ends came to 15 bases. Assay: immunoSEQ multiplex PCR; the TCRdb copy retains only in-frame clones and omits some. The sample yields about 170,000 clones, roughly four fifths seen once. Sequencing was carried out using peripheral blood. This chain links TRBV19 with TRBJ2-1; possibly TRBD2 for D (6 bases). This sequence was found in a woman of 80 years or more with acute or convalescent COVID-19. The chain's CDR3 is CASSILGGGTSYNEQFF. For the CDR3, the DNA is TGTGCCAGTAGTATATTGGGAGGTGGGACTTCCTACAATGAGCAGTTCTTC.